The 8 T cell receptor beta chains given below trace back to one sample, sequenced in a study of shared clonotypes between healthy human individuals. Repertoires were generated with immunoSEQ multiplex PCR, while TCRdb's copy carries only in-frame clones and drops some. The repertoire holds about 700,000 clones, with 92% as singletons. Terminally differentiated effector memory CD45RA+ cells were excluded by CCR7 positive selection of CD45RO-negative cells. The sample was naive CD8+ T cells sorted from blood. The receptors come from a man aged 25 to 45 in good health.

This CDR3 reads CASSVQRTERYGYTF. The CDR3 region has the DNA TGTGCCAGCAGTGTGCAACGGACGGAACGATATGGCTACACCTTC. The chain joins TRBV6-1 to TRBJ1-2, with unresolved D. Between the trimmed V and J ends, which lost 4 bases and 5 bases, there was a span of 17 bases. CDR1 is MNHNS and CDR2 is SASEGT in the germline V gene. The CDR3 length is 15 residues.

J is TRBJ2-7 and V is TRBV7-9; the D gene is possibly TRBD1 (6 bases). Germline assignment: CDR1 SEHNR and CDR2 FQNEAQ (reference sequence). There are 15 residues in the CDR3. Trimming removed 7 bases from V and 7 bases from J, with 23 bases in between. The CDR3 DNA sequence: TGTGCCAGCATTGGGTCGTCCGGGACATTAGGTGAGCAGTACTTC. Its translation is CASIGSSGTLGEQYF.

This chain uses TRBV27 with TRBJ2-3, with 7 bases that match TRBD1. Trimming removed 4 bases from V and 9 bases from J; junction bases left unmatched: 16. Germline CDR1 and CDR2: MNHEY and SMNVEV (reference sequence). The CDR3 is made up of 16 amino acids. CDR3 protein: CASSSLTTGLTLTQYF. The DNA of the CDR3 is TGTGCCAGCAGTTCCCTCACGACAGGGCTAACATTAACGCAGTATTTT.

The gene calls are TRBV4-1 and TRBJ2-7; TRBD1 matches at 11 bases. CDR1 and CDR2 (germline): MGHRA, YSYEKL. This CDR3 spans 16 amino acids. The V and J ends lost 0 bases and 2 bases, in that order; junction bases with no gene match: 3. CDR3 sequence (DNA): TGCGCCAGCAGCCAAGATCGGGACAGGGGGACCTACGAGCAGTACTTC. Protein sequence: CASSQDRDRGTYEQYF.

Details on this clone: The same CDR3 also results from other DNA sequences found in this sample. The chain uses TRBV23-1 and TRBJ2-7; D remains unclear. TRBV23-1 is treated as an ORF (open reading frame) with a function not yet certain. The CDR3 runs to 12 residues. Trimming cost V 0 bases and J 4 bases, with 4 bases left between them. The CDR3 protein is CASSQSGYEQYF. CDR3 DNA sequence: TGCGCCAGCAGTCAATCGGGATACGAGCAGTACTTC.

The V gene is TRBV5-1, the J gene TRBJ2-5; 11 nucleotides align to TRBD1. The CDR3 length is 16 residues. Germline-derived CDR1 and CDR2 are SGHRS and YFSETQ. V shed 0 bases and J 5 bases; nucleotides not matched to a gene: 6. CDR3 DNA sequence: TGCGCCAGCAGCTTGGCCGGACAGGGGGCGATGGAGACCCAGTACTTC. Its protein is CASSLAGQGAMETQYF.

The chain couples TRBV6-1 to TRBJ2-7; 7 nucleotides agree with TRBD1. The CDR3 is 14 residues long. The germline CDR1 and CDR2 sequences are MNHNS and SASEGT. The V gene end was trimmed by 8 bases and the J gene end by 3 bases; junction bases not matched to a gene: 10. In DNA, the CDR3 is TGTGCCAGCCTCCAACTGACAGGGTACTACGAGCAGTACTTC. Translation: CASLQLTGYYEQYF.

The rearrangement links TRBV7-2 to TRBJ2-5, with 11 bases matching TRBD2. The ends lost 1 base at V and 5 bases at J; junction bases unmatched: 6. Germline V CDR1 and CDR2: SGHTA, FQGNSA. This CDR3 is built from 16 residues. CDR3 region: CASSLGFSGRGETQYF. The CDR3 nucleotides are TGTGCCAGCAGCTTAGGGTTTAGCGGGAGGGGGGAGACCCAGTACTTC.